The 23 T cell receptor beta chains below were found in one sample sequenced in a study of early T cells in non-severe SARS-CoV-2 infection. TCRdb reanalysed the 5' RACE reads using MiXCR and keeps one entry per CDR3 protein. The table includes some 41,000 distinct CDR3 sequences, roughly 6.2% detected once. The sample taken for sequencing was whole blood. The receptors originated from an adult who was a healthcare worker with PCR-confirmed SARS-CoV-2 infection or an uninfected control (not recorded which).

V gene TRBV7-9 combines with J gene TRBJ2-6; D is ambiguous. Trimming removed 4 bases from V and 1 base from J, with 8 bases in between. Germline V gene sequence: CDR1 SEHNR, CDR2 FQNEAQ (reference sequence). CDR3 size: 15 residues. CDR3 region: CASSSPRSGANVLTF. The CDR3 DNA reads as TGTGCCAGCAGCTCCCCAAGGTCTGGGGCCAACGTCCTGACTTTC.

This clonotype came up many times. The V call is TRBV19, the J call TRBJ2-5; 7 bases map to TRBD1. After removal of 5 bases from V and 0 bases from J, the junction contained 9 bases not matched to a gene. This CDR3 has 16 amino acids. Germline lookup yields CDR1 LNHDA and CDR2 SQIVND (reference sequence). The CDR3 region has the DNA TGTGCCAGTAGTGTGATTGGGACAGCGAACCAAGAGACCCAGTACTTC. Its protein is CASSVIGTANQETQYF.

The chain recombines TRBV9 with TRBJ2-1; perhaps D is TRBD1 or TRBD2 (5 bases each). Trimming pared 0 bases from V and 3 bases from J, leaving 10 bases between. CDR1 is SGDLS, CDR2 YYNGEE, per germline. The CDR3 is made up of 15 amino acids. CDR3 protein: CASSVAGSFYNEQFF. For the CDR3, the DNA is TGTGCCAGCAGCGTAGCAGGGAGTTTCTACAATGAGCAGTTCTTC.

This clonotype has just a few counts. At one end the junction does not follow the germline gene, possibly because of a read error. The chain combines TRBV5-1 with TRBJ2-1, with D perhaps matching TRBD1 (6 bases). The CDR3 length is 14 residues. Germline V lookup: CDR1 SGHRS, CDR2 YFSETQ. CDR3 DNA: TGCGCCAGCAGCTTAACAGGGTCCTATAATGAGCAGTTCTTC. Translated, it gives CASSLTGSYNEQFF.

This clonotype was recorded many times. The chain recombines TRBV19 with TRBJ2-1; D may be TRBD1 or TRBD2 (5 bases each). V gave up 4 bases and J gave up 9 bases, with 16 bases separating them. Per germline, CDR1 LNHDA and CDR2 SQIVND (reference sequence). The CDR3 is 14 amino acids. The CDR3 sequence: CASSTGPIYGEQFF. The CDR3 region has the DNA TGTGCCAGTAGTACGGGACCGATCTACGGTGAGCAGTTCTTC.

This chain links TRBV29-1 with TRBJ2-5; D might be TRBD1 (6 bases). CDR1 and CDR2 (germline): SQVTM, ANQGSEA. The CDR3 is 12 residues long. Trimming took off 7 bases at V and 5 bases at J, with 14 bases between the two ends. CDR3 region: CSATPGGETQYF. DNA of the CDR3: TGCAGCGCCACGCCTGGGGGCGAGACCCAGTACTTC.

This chain uses TRBV19 with TRBJ2-6; TRBD1 matches 8 bases. J gave up 0 bases and V 6 bases, and 7 bases lay outside the gene matches. This CDR3 contains 17 residues. Per germline, CDR1 LNHDA and CDR2 SQIVND (reference sequence). DNA of the CDR3: TGTGCCAGTAGCCCCGGGACAGGAGTCTCTGGGGCCAACGTCCTGACTTTC. Amino acid sequence: CASSPGTGVSGANVLTF.

In its sample, this clonotype was seen a few times. The chain carries TRBV5-1 and TRBJ1-2, with D perhaps matching TRBD1 (6 bases). The CDR3 extends over 14 amino acids. V lost 4 bases and J 4 bases, leaving 14 bases between the germline ends. Looked up from germline, CDR1 is SGHRS and CDR2 is YFSETQ. CDR3 nucleotides: TGCGCCAGCAGCCCCGGGGGCGGTATCTATGGCTACACCTTC. Translation gives CASSPGGGIYGYTF.

This clonotype has a count of ten or more. The chain carries TRBV7-9 and TRBJ1-6; D gene uncertain. The length of the CDR3 is 14 residues. V lost 4 bases, J lost 8 bases, and 12 bases lay in between. Germline V gene lookup returns CDR1 SEHNR and CDR2 FQNEAQ (reference sequence). DNA of the CDR3: TGTGCCAGCAGCTCCTCCGGATCGGATTCACCCCTCCACTTT. Its protein product is CASSSSGSDSPLHF.

The table lists this clonotype with many counts. The chain uses TRBV6-6 and TRBJ2-5; 8 positions agree with TRBD1. The V and J ends lost 2 bases and 1 base, in that order; junction bases with no gene match: 6. Germline V CDR1 and CDR2: MNHNY, SVGAGI (reference sequence). The CDR3 length is 16 residues. This chain's CDR3 is CASSYGQGASQETQYF. The CDR3 nucleotides are TGTGCCAGCAGTTACGGGCAGGGGGCTTCCCAAGAGACCCAGTACTTC.

Many counts were recorded for this clonotype. The chain couples TRBV5-1 to TRBJ2-5; no definite D call. Germline CDR1 and CDR2: SGHRS and YFSETQ. This CDR3 is built from 14 residues. V lost 0 bases to trimming and J lost 5 bases, with 11 bases between them. CDR3 coding DNA: TGCGCCAGCAGCTTGGCGCTAGGGCCCGAGACCCAGTACTTC. As protein: CASSLALGPETQYF.

A remark on this clonotype: Since a much larger clone is just one base distant, this may be a read error. The chain employs TRBV7-2 and TRBJ2-2, with D uncertain. CDR1 is SGHTA and CDR2 is FQGNSA in the germline V gene. This CDR3 is built from 15 residues. The V and J ends lost 5 bases and 4 bases respectively, with 14 bases between them. CDR3 DNA: TGTGCCAGCAGCGGAAACATGGGCGGCACCGGGGAGCTGTTTTTT. It yields the protein CASSGNMGGTGELFF.

Ten or more counts support this clonotype. The rearrangement joins TRBV6-1 to TRBJ2-3; possibly TRBD2 for D (6 bases). This CDR3 region has 19 residues. The germline gives CDR1 MNHNS, CDR2 SASEGT. Trimming took off 1 base at V and 0 bases at J, with 20 bases between the two ends. CDR3 residues: CASSEVGRGSSFSTDTQYF. CDR3 DNA: TGTGCCAGCAGTGAAGTCGGCCGGGGGTCGAGCTTTAGCACAGATACGCAGTATTTT.

J is TRBJ2-7 and V is TRBV13; a weak D match, TRBD1 (5 bases). CDR3 length equals 13 residues. V dropped 4 bases and J dropped 3 bases, with 10 bases sitting between them. Germline CDR1 PRHDT, CDR2 FYEKMQ (reference sequence). The CDR3 bases are TGTGCCAGCAGCTCAACCAGGGACTACGAGCAGTACTTC. Protein sequence: CASSSTRDYEQYF.

The genes are TRBV5-5 and TRBJ1-1; D not certain. There are 14 residues in the CDR3. Germline CDR1 and CDR2: SGHKS and YYEKEE (reference sequence). Trimming pared 0 bases from V and 2 bases from J, leaving 8 bases between. The CDR3 nucleotides are TGTGCCAGCAGCTTGGACAGCCTCAACACTGAAGCTTTCTTT. Its protein is CASSLDSLNTEAFF.

This clonotype was detected many times. V usage is TRBV7-9 and J usage is TRBJ1-5; 7 nucleotides match TRBD1. The CDR3 sequence is 14 residues long. CDR1 is SEHNR, CDR2 FQNEAQ, per germline (reference sequence). The trim removed 5 bases at V and 0 bases at J, leaving 1 base unmatched. CDR3 sequence: CASSRDSSNQPQHF. Here the CDR3 DNA reads TGTGCCAGCAGCCGGGACAGTAGCAATCAGCCCCAGCATTTT.

This clonotype was seen at least ten times. The gene calls are TRBV6-1 and TRBJ2-1; 9 bases line up with TRBD1. There are 15 residues in the CDR3. Losses at the gene ends were 4 bases for V and 1 base for J; bases not matched to a gene: 2. The germline gives CDR1 MNHNS, CDR2 SASEGT. As DNA, the CDR3 is TGTGCCAGCAGTGCCGACAGGGGGTCCTACAATGAGCAGTTCTTC. Protein: CASSADRGSYNEQFF.

This clonotype was found many times. The rearrangement joins TRBV30 to TRBJ1-1, with D possibly being TRBD1 (5 bases). Per the germline V gene, CDR1 is GTSNPN and CDR2 is SVGIG (reference sequence). CDR3 size: 13 residues. The V and J ends lost 3 bases and 0 bases respectively, with 8 bases between them. The CDR3 loop reads CAWRLQVNTEAFF. The CDR3 coding sequence is TGTGCCTGGAGATTACAGGTGAACACTGAAGCTTTCTTT.

This clonotype appeared many times. This rearrangement joins TRBV29-1 to TRBJ2-1, with D hard to call. Trimming cost V 5 bases and J 7 bases, with 15 bases left between them. From germline, CDR1 is SQVTM and CDR2 ANQGSEA. The CDR3 runs to 13 residues. The CDR3, as DNA: TGCAGCGTTATTGAGCCTCCCCGGAATGAGCAGTTCTTC. The encoded protein is CSVIEPPRNEQFF.

The chain combines TRBV7-6 with TRBJ2-3, with D unclear. The CDR3 has 12 residues. Germline loops: CDR1 SGHVS, CDR2 FNYEAQ. The germline V and J ends were trimmed by 3 bases and 6 bases, with 7 bases remaining between them. The CDR3, as DNA: TGTGCCAGCAGCTTGACCCCGGATACGCAGTATTTT. Protein: CASSLTPDTQYF.

At least ten counts were recorded for this clonotype. This chain connects TRBV7-2 to TRBJ2-2; D call uncertain. Germline assignment: CDR1 SGHTA and CDR2 FQGNSA. V lost 3 bases and J lost 4, with 6 bases in between. The CDR3 extends over 13 amino acids. The CDR3 nucleotides are TGTGCCAGCAGCTTCCGGTCCACCGGGGAGCTGTTTTTT. Protein sequence: CASSFRSTGELFF.

The V gene is TRBV12-3 or TRBV12-4, the J gene TRBJ2-1, with 7 bases that match TRBD1. CDR3 length: 16 amino acids. The V and J ends lost 4 bases and 3 bases, in that order; junction bases with no gene match: 9. This chain's CDR3 is CASSSLTGAYYNEQFF. The CDR3 nucleotides read TGTGCCAGCAGTTCTCTTACAGGGGCCTACTACAATGAGCAGTTCTTC.

This clonotype was detected only a few times. The V gene is TRBV3-1, the J gene TRBJ2-1; 7 bases fit TRBD2. Losses at the gene ends were 4 bases for V and 4 bases for J; bases not matched to a gene: 10. CDR1 LGHDT and CDR2 YNNKEL come from the germline V gene (reference sequence). The CDR3 covers 16 residues. The CDR3 DNA follows: TGTGCCAGCAGCCCAACCCTAGCGGCGAGATACAATGAGCAGTTCTTC. Protein: CASSPTLAARYNEQFF.